The 24 T cell receptor beta chains in this list originate from one sample, sequenced in a study of cytomegalovirus exposure and HLA in healthy donors. Vbeta (60) and Jbeta (13) primers were used in the PCR. Only in-frame clones appear in the TCRdb table, and some are missing; sequencing was by immunoSEQ multiplex PCR. This table has approximately 170,000 clones, roughly 70% appearing once. The sample comprised PBMCs. These receptor sequences come from a girl under 18 in good health and CMV-seronegative.

The chain combines TRBV11-1 with TRBJ2-7; D might be TRBD1 (5 bases). The CDR3 loop spans 16 amino acids. The germline gives CDR1 SGHAT, CDR2 FQDESV (reference sequence). V was shortened by 1 base and J by 5 bases, with 18 bases between the two germline ends. The DNA for the CDR3 is TGTGCCAGCAGCTTAGGAAGGCTAGGGGATAAAAACGAGCAGTACTTC. Its translation: CASSLGRLGDKNEQYF.

This sequence joins TRBV19 and TRBJ1-5; 9 bases match TRBD1. CDR3 length equals 14 residues. Trimming removed 7 bases from V and 0 bases from J; junction bases left unmatched: 1. CDR1 and CDR2 from the germline V gene are LNHDA and SQIVND (reference sequence). This CDR3 reads CASTDRGSNQPQHF. The CDR3 DNA sequence: TGTGCCAGTACGGACAGGGGTAGCAATCAGCCCCAGCATTTT.

The chain employs TRBV29-1 and TRBJ1-2, with 8 nucleotides matching TRBD1. This CDR3 contains 14 residues. The ends lost 3 bases at V and 6 bases at J; junction bases unmatched: 9. Germline V CDR1 and CDR2: SQVTM, ANQGSEA. Here the CDR3 reads CSVDHGQGPDGYTF. The DNA of the CDR3 is TGCAGCGTTGATCACGGACAGGGTCCGGATGGCTACACCTTC.

The J gene is TRBJ1-1, the V gene TRBV10-3; 10 positions agree with TRBD1. V lost 10 bases and J lost 3; bases outside the gene matches: 8. Germline assignment: CDR1 ENHRY and CDR2 SYGVKD. The CDR3 length is 14 residues. Here the CDR3 DNA reads TGTGCCACCGGACCCGGGACAGGGGACACTGAAGCTTTCTTT. Amino acids: CATGPGTGDTEAFF.

This sequence joins TRBV5-1 and TRBJ2-7; perhaps TRBD2 as D (5 bases). Trimming took 0 bases from V and 4 from J, leaving 11 bases between them. Germline values: CDR1 SGHRS, CDR2 YFSETQ. The CDR3 extends over 14 amino acids. The CDR3 DNA is TGCGCCAGCAGCTTGGTACCGGAGGCTTACGAGCAGTACTTC. It specifies CASSLVPEAYEQYF.

This chain connects TRBV15 to TRBJ1-2; 7 nucleotides match TRBD1. The junction had 6 bases not matched to a gene; V was cut back by 9 bases and J by 2 bases. CDR1 is LNHNV and CDR2 is YYDKDF in the germline V gene (reference sequence). The CDR3 contains 13 residues. As DNA, the CDR3 is TGTGCCACGTCAACAGGGGACAACTATGGCTACACCTTC. It specifies CATSTGDNYGYTF.

This clone was seen a single time. This chain joins TRBV7-9 and TRBJ2-5; D is undetermined. Trimming removed 6 bases from V and 4 bases from J, with 15 bases in between. The CDR3 totals 14 residues. Germline-derived CDR1 and CDR2 are SEHNR and FQNEAQ (reference sequence). The CDR3 coding sequence is TGTGCCAGCAGAAATACCCACAGTGGAGAGACCCAGTACTTC. Encoded protein: CASRNTHSGETQYF.

The chain uses TRBV18 and TRBJ1-1; D gene ambiguous. CDR1 and CDR2 (germline): KGHSH, LQKENI. The V end was cut by 3 bases, the J end by 5 bases, with 13 bases between. This CDR3 is 14 amino acids long. CDR3 nucleotide sequence: TGTGCCAGCTCACCTAGGGAGTTAGGGACTGAAGCTTTCTTT. The encoded protein is CASSPRELGTEAFF.

This chain connects TRBV5-1 to TRBJ1-2; 7 nucleotides agree with TRBD1. Germline V lookup: CDR1 SGHRS, CDR2 YFSETQ. The CDR3 has 16 amino acids. V dropped 4 bases and J dropped 4; count of bases not matched to a gene: 13. The CDR3 loop reads CASSPARGPGFYGYTF. The CDR3 nucleotides read TGCGCCAGCAGCCCTGCTAGGGGGCCCGGGTTCTATGGCTACACCTTC.

V and J are TRBV6-5 and TRBJ2-7; 9 positions match TRBD2. The CDR3 sequence is 15 residues long. The germline V gene has CDR1 MNHEY and CDR2 SVGAGI. Trimming cost V 5 bases and J 3 bases; bases outside gene matches: 8. CDR3 in DNA: TGTGCCAGCAGTCAGGGTAGCGGGGGAGGCTACGAGCAGTACTTC. It specifies CASSQGSGGGYEQYF.

The V gene is TRBV30, the J gene TRBJ1-2; the D gene is possibly TRBD1 (6 bases). Trimming removed 1 base at V and 5 bases at J, with 17 bases between. CDR3 length: 15 residues. Germline V lookup: CDR1 GTSNPN, CDR2 SVGIG (reference sequence). The CDR3 is CAWSGQGIGQYGYTF. The DNA for the CDR3 is TGTGCCTGGAGTGGGCAGGGGATCGGTCAATATGGCTACACCTTC.

This clone has just a few counts. The gene calls are TRBV5-1 and TRBJ1-1, with D hard to call. V gave up 5 bases and J gave up 8 bases, with 13 bases separating them. The CDR3 runs to 12 residues. Germline CDR1 is SGHRS and CDR2 is YFSETQ. CDR3: CASRAGTVEAFF. The DNA for the CDR3 is TGCGCCAGCAGGGCGGGCACGGTCGAAGCTTTCTTT.

J is TRBJ1-4 and V is TRBV6-1; TRBD1 agrees at 8 bases. Germline-derived CDR1 and CDR2 are MNHNS and SASEGT. The CDR3 extends over 17 amino acids. The J segment lost 5 bases and the V segment lost 2 bases, leaving 10 bases of the junction unmatched. The CDR3 reads CASSERWTGRVNEKLFF. The CDR3 region has the DNA TGTGCCAGCAGTGAACGGTGGACAGGGCGGGTCAATGAAAAACTGTTTTTT.

This clone was counted a few times. The rearrangement joins TRBV27 to TRBJ2-3; 9 positions match TRBD2. Losses at the gene ends were 0 bases for V and 4 bases for J; bases not matched to a gene: 5. This CDR3 has 16 amino acids. Germline V gene sequence: CDR1 MNHEY, CDR2 SMNVEV (reference sequence). As DNA, the CDR3 is TGTGCCAGCAGTTTATCGAGTAGCGGGGGCCCAGATACGCAGTATTTT. Its translation is CASSLSSSGGPDTQYF.

This chain joins TRBV19 and TRBJ1-5; D remains ambiguous. The CDR3 is made up of 13 amino acids. CDR1 LNHDA and CDR2 SQIVND come from the germline V gene (reference sequence). V lost 6 bases, J lost 2 bases, and 8 bases lay in between. DNA for the CDR3: TGTGCCAGTAGCCTAAGTGGCAATCAGCCCCAGCATTTT. This encodes CASSLSGNQPQHF. The variable domain in full, completed from reference TRBV19 and TRBJ1-5, reads DGGITQSPKYLFRKEGQNVTLSCEQNLNHDAMYWYRQDPGQGLRLIYYSQIVNDFQKGDIAEGYSVSREKKESFPLTVTSAQKNPTAFYLCASSLSGNQPQHFGDGTRLSIL.

This chain joins TRBV6-1 and TRBJ1-5; 8 bases fit TRBD1. The CDR3 runs 14 residues. The trim removed 5 bases at V and 9 bases at J, leaving 9 bases unmatched. CDR1 and CDR2 (germline): MNHNS, SASEGT. The CDR3 spells CASSRTGPLAPQHF. The CDR3 coding sequence is TGTGCCAGCAGTCGGACAGGGCCCCTAGCGCCCCAGCATTTT.

The V call is TRBV19, the J call TRBJ1-1; 9 bases map to TRBD1. Germline CDR1 and CDR2: LNHDA and SQIVND (reference sequence). This CDR3 comprises 15 residues. The ends lost 6 bases at V and 10 bases at J; junction bases unmatched: 15. CDR3 region: CASRPQTGGEERAFF. The CDR3 nucleotides are TGTGCCAGTAGACCCCAAACAGGGGGCGAGGAGCGAGCTTTCTTT. Full variable domain (rest looked up from reference TRBV19 and TRBJ1-1): DGGITQSPKYLFRKEGQNVTLSCEQNLNHDAMYWYRQDPGQGLRLIYYSQIVNDFQKGDIAEGYSVSREKKESFPLTVTSAQKNPTAFYLCASRPQTGGEERAFFGQGTRLTVV.

The chain recombines TRBV27 with TRBJ2-1; 7 positions match TRBD2. V was pared by 0 bases and J by 8 bases, with 7 bases of the junction left unmatched. This CDR3 is 15 amino acids long. Germline-derived CDR1 and CDR2 are MNHEY and SMNVEV (reference sequence). The CDR3 is CASSLSGTTRDEQFF. CDR3 DNA sequence: TGTGCCAGCAGTTTATCCGGGACTACGCGGGATGAGCAGTTCTTC.

This clone was counted only a few times. The chain carries TRBV7-9 and TRBJ1-2, with D maybe TRBD1 (5 bases). This CDR3 contains 15 residues. In germline, CDR1 is SEHNR, CDR2 FQNEAQ (reference sequence). The V end was cut by 1 base, the J end by 1 base, with 10 bases between. CDR3 in DNA: TGTGCCAGCAGCTTAGGTGGACAACTTAACTATGGCTACACCTTC. Amino acid sequence: CASSLGGQLNYGYTF.

This clone came up once. The V call is TRBV15, the J call TRBJ2-3; 12 bases are a match to TRBD2. The CDR3 length is 18 residues. Per the germline V gene, CDR1 is LNHNV and CDR2 is YYDKDF (reference sequence). Unmatched junction bases numbered 9, after V lost 5 bases and J lost 0 bases. The CDR3 protein is CATSLRLAGAMSTDTQYF. The CDR3 DNA follows: TGTGCCACCAGCCTACGACTAGCGGGGGCCATGAGCACAGATACGCAGTATTTT.

V is TRBV5-1 and J is TRBJ1-2; 11 bases map to TRBD1. Germline CDR1 reads SGHRS; CDR2 reads YFSETQ. The CDR3 runs 14 residues. With 4 bases clipped from V and 4 bases from J, the junction kept 3 bases outside the gene matches. The CDR3 coding sequence is TGCGCCAGCAGCATAGGGACAGGGGGCTATGGCTACACCTTC. This gives the protein CASSIGTGGYGYTF.

The chain employs TRBV6-5 and TRBJ2-1, with TRBD2 identical over 13 bases. J lost 6 bases, V lost 2 bases, and 4 bases had no gene match. This CDR3 comprises 16 residues. Germline CDR1 reads MNHEY; CDR2 reads SVGAGI. CDR3 in DNA: TGTGCCAGCAGTTACGGGACTAGCGGGGTCCGCAATGAGCAGTTCTTC. Its translation is CASSYGTSGVRNEQFF.

The chain joins TRBV4-2 to TRBJ2-7, with D unresolved. The CDR3 consists of 14 residues. The ends were cut back, 2 bases at V and 1 base at J, with 9 bases in the middle. The germline gives CDR1 LGHNA, CDR2 YNFKEQ. CDR3 DNA: TGTGCCAGCAGCCAATTGATAGATTCCTACGAGCAGTACTTC. Translation gives CASSQLIDSYEQYF.

The genes are TRBV7-6 and TRBJ2-7; TRBD1 aligns across 11 bases. V lost 0 bases to trimming and J lost 2 bases; unmatched junction nucleotides: 6. Germline CDR1 and CDR2: SGHVS and FNYEAQ. This CDR3 has 17 amino acids. CDR3 sequence reads: CASSLAVGDRGTYEQYF. The CDR3 DNA is TGTGCCAGCAGCTTAGCGGTGGGGGACAGGGGGACCTACGAGCAGTACTTC.